This T cell receptor (beta chain) appears in the sequencing data of a study of control samples from healthy donors and cancer patients. The V and J ends lost 3 bases and 2 bases, in that order; junction bases with no gene match: 2. This CDR3 is built from 15 residues. Germline V gives CDR1 SEHNR, CDR2 FQNEAQ (reference sequence). Clones were sequenced by immunoSEQ multiplex PCR, and TCRdb holds only the in-frame ones, with some missing. This table has about 110,000 clones, around 80% appearing once. The sample comprised blood. The rearrangement links TRBV7-9 to TRBJ2-1; 9 nucleotides align to TRBD2. The source is a man younger than 35 in good health. For the CDR3, the DNA is TGTGCCAGCAGCTTCCAGCGGGGGGCCTACAATGAGCAGTTCTTC. The encoded protein is CASSFQRGAYNEQFF.